This T cell receptor (beta chain) was captured in a study of cytomegalovirus exposure and HLA in healthy donors. The study, taken as a whole, reports: In a later analysis, HLA-C alleles had the fewest associated TCRs, DRB1 alleles the most. A further, later analysis showed that HLA-associated TCR beta chains (compared with equally common others) were more clonally expanded. There were under 200 TCR beta chains listed as cytomegalovirus-associated.

The study ran its PCR with 60 Vbeta and 13 Jbeta primers. In the authors' methods: A follow-up analysis tallied 86 million or so unique TCR beta chains, roughly 11 million shared. Clones were sequenced by immunoSEQ multiplex PCR, and TCRdb holds only the in-frame ones, with some missing. V and J calls and clone size follow that table, whereas D and trimming were derived from the DNA. The table includes 150,000 to 250,000 clones, roughly 79% detected once. Of note for this clone: Its antigen is as yet unknown.

The receptor's source is a man younger than 45 in good health and CMV-seronegative. Sequenced input: PBMCs.

The CDR3 bases are TGTGCCAGCAGTCCAAGTATAGCGGGAACCTCCACAGATACGCAGTATTTT. Protein product: CASSPSIAGTSTDTQYF. This chain links TRBV7-3 with TRBJ2-3; TRBD2 matches at 8 bases. V lost 6 bases, J lost 2 bases, and 13 bases stayed unmatched. The CDR3 length is 17 residues. Germline CDR1 is SGHTA and CDR2 is FQGTGA. Based on the CDR3 plus reference TRBV7-3 and TRBJ2-3, the full variable domain is GAGVSQTPSNKVTEKGKYVELRCDPISGHTALYWYRQSLGQGPEFLIYFQGTGAADDSGLPNDRFFAVRPEGSVSTLKIQRTERGDSAVYLCASSPSIAGTSTDTQYFGPGTRLTVL.